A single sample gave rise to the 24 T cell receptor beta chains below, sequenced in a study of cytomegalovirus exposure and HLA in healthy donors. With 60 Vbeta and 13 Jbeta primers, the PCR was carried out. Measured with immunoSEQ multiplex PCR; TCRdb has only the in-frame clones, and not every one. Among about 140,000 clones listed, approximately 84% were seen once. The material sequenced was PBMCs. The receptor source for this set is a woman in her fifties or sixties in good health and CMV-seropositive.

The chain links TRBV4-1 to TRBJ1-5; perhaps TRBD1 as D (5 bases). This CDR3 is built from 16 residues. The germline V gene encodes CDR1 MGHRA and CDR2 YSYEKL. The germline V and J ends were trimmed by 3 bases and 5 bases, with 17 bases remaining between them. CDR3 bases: TGCGCCAGCAGCCAGAGCCTTGGGGGGGTTGATCAGCCCCAGCATTTT. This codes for CASSQSLGGVDQPQHF.

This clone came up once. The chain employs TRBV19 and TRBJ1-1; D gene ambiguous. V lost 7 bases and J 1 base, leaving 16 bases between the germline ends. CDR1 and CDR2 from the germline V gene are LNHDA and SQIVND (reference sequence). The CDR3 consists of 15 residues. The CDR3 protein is CASTPRLDANTEAFF. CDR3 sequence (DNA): TGTGCCAGTACTCCTAGACTAGACGCGAACACTGAAGCTTTCTTT. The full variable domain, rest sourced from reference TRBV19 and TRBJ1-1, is DGGITQSPKYLFRKEGQNVTLSCEQNLNHDAMYWYRQDPGQGLRLIYYSQIVNDFQKGDIAEGYSVSREKKESFPLTVTSAQKNPTAFYLCASTPRLDANTEAFFGQGTRLTVV.

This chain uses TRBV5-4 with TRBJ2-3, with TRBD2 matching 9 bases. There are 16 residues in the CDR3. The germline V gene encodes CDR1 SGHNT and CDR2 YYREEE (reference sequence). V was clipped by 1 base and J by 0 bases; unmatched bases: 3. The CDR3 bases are TGTGCCAGCAGCTTGAAGACTAGCGGAAGCACAGATACGCAGTATTTT. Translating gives CASSLKTSGSTDTQYF.

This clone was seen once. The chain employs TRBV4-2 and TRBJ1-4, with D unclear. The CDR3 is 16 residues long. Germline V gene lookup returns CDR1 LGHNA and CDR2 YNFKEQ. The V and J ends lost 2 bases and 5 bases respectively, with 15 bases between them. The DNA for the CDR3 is TGTGCCAGCAGCCAAAGTATCCGGTACCGGAATGAAAAACTGTTTTTT. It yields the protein CASSQSIRYRNEKLFF.

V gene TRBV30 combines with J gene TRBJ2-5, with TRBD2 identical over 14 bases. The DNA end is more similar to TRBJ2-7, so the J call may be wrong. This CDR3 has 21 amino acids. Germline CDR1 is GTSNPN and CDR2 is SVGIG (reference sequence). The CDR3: CAWSGLDAGLAGAWSSYEQYF. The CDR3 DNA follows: TGTGCCTGGAGTGGACTTGACGCGGGACTAGCGGGAGCCTGGAGCTCCTACGAGCAGTACTTC.

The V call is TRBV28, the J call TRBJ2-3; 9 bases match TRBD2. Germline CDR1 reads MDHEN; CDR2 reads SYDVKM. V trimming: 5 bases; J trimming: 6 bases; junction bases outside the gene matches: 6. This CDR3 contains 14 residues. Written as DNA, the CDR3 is TGTGCCAGCAGTCGAAGCGGGAGGAGCGATACGCAGTATTTT. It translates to CASSRSGRSDTQYF.

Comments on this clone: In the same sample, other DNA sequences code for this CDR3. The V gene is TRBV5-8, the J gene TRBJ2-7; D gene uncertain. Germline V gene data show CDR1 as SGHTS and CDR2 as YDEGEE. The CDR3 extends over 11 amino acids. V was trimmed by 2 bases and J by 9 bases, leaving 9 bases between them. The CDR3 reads CASSLPRAQYF. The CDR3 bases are TGTGCCAGCAGCTTACCGCGAGCGCAGTACTTC.

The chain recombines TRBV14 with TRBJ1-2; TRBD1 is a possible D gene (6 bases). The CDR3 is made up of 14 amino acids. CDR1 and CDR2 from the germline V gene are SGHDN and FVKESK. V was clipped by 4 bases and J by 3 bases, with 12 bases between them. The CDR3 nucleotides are TGTGCCAGCAGCCTACACAGGGCGGACTATGGCTACACCTTC. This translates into CASSLHRADYGYTF.

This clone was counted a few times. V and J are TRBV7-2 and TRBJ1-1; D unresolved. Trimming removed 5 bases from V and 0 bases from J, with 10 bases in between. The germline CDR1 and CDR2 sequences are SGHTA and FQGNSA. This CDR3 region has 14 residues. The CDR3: CASSAQYMNTEAFF. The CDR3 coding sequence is TGTGCCAGCAGCGCACAGTATATGAACACTGAAGCTTTCTTT.

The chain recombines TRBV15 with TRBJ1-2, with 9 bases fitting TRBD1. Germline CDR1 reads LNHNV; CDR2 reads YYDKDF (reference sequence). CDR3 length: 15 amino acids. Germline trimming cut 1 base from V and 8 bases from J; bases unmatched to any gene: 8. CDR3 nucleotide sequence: TGTGCCACCAGCAGAGCGTCGGACAGGGGTCGGGGCTACACCTTC. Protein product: CATSRASDRGRGYTF.

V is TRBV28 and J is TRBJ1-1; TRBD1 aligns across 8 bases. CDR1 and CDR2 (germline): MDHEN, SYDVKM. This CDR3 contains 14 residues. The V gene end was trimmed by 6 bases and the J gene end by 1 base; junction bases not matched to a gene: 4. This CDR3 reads CASSAGTGNTEAFF. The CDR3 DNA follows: TGTGCCAGCAGCGCCGGGACAGGGAACACTGAAGCTTTCTTT.

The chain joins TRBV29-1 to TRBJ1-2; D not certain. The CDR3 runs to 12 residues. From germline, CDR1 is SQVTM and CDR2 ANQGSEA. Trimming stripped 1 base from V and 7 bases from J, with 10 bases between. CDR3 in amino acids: CSVEVGGTGYTF. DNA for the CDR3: TGCAGCGTTGAAGTTGGCGGTACTGGCTACACCTTC.

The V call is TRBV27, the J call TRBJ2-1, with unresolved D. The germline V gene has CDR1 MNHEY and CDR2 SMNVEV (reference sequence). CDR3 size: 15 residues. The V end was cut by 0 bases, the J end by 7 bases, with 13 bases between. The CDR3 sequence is CASSLSTPAGNEQFF. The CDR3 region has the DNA TGTGCCAGCAGTTTATCGACCCCCGCAGGTAATGAGCAGTTCTTC.

The CDR3 region is CASGPIPGQSYEQYF. CDR3 nucleotide sequence: TGTGCCAGCGGCCCCATTCCGGGACAGTCCTACGAGCAGTACTTC. This chain links TRBV6-5 with TRBJ2-7, with 7 bases aligning to TRBD1. In germline, CDR1 is MNHEY, CDR2 SVGAGI. With 8 bases clipped from V and 1 base from J, the junction kept 11 bases outside the gene matches. The CDR3 is made up of 15 amino acids.

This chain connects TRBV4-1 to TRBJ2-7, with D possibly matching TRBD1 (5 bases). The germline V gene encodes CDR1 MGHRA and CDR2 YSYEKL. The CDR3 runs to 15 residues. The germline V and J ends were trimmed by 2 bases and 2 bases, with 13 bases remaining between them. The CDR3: CASSQRTGSPYEQYF. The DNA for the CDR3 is TGCGCCAGCAGCCAAAGAACAGGATCTCCCTACGAGCAGTACTTC.

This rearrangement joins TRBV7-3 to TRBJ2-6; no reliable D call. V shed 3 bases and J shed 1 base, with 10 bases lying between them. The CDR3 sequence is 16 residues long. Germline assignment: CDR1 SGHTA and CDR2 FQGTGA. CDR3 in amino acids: CASSFSLPSGANVLTF. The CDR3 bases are TGTGCCAGCAGCTTTTCCCTTCCTTCTGGGGCCAACGTCCTGACTTTC.

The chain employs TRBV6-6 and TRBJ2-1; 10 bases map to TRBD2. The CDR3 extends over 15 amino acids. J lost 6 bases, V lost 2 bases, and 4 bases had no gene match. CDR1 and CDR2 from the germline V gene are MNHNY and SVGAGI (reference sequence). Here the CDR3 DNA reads TGTGCCAGCAGTTACGACGCTAGCGGGAGCAATGAGCAGTTCTTC. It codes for CASSYDASGSNEQFF.

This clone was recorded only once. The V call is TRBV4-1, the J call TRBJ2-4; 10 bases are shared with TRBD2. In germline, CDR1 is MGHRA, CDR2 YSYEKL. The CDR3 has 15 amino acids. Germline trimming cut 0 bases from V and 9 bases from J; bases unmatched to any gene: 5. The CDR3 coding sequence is TGCGCCAGCAGCCAAGAACCAGCGGGAGGGGGCATTCAGTACTTC. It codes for CASSQEPAGGGIQYF.

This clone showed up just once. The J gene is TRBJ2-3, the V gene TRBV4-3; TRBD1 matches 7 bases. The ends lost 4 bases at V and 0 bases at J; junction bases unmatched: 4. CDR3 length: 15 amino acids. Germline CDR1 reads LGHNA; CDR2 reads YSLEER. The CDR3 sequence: CASSRLGQSTDTQYF. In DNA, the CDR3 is TGCGCCAGCAGCCGCCTGGGACAGAGCACAGATACGCAGTATTTT.

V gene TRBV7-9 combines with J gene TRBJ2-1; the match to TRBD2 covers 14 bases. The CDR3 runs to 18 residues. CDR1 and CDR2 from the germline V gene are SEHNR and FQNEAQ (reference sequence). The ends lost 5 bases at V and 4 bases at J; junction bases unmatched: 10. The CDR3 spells CASSAGLAGGTPYNEQFF. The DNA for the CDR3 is TGTGCCAGCAGCGCCGGACTAGCGGGAGGCACGCCGTACAATGAGCAGTTCTTC.

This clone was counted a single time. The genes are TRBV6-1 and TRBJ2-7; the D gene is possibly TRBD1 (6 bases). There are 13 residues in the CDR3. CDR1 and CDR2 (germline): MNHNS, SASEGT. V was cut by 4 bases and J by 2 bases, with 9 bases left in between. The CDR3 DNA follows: TGTGCCAGCAGTGCCCGACAGGCCTACGAGCAGTACTTC. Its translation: CASSARQAYEQYF.

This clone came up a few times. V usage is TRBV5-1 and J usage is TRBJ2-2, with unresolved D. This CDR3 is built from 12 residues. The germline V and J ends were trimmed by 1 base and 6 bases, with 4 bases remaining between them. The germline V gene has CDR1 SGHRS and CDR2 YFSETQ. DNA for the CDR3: TGCGCCAGCAGCTTGTCGGCCGGGGAGCTGTTTTTT. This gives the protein CASSLSAGELFF.

CDR3 DNA sequence: TGTGCCAGCAGCTTAGGTAGTATTTGGGGCCAGCAGTACTTC. Encoded protein: CASSLGSIWGQQYF. The rearrangement links TRBV11-2 to TRBJ2-7; D is perhaps TRBD1 (5 bases). CDR3 length: 14 residues. The germline V and J ends were trimmed by 1 base and 8 bases, with 15 bases remaining between them. Germline V gives CDR1 SGHAT, CDR2 FQNNGV. The full variable domain, in which reference TRBV11-2 and TRBJ2-7 provide the parts outside the CDR3, is EAGVAQSPRYKIIEKRQSVAFWCNPISGHATLYWYQQILGQGPKLLIQFQNNGVVDDSQLPKDRFSAERLKGVDSTLKIQPAKLEDSAVYLCASSLGSIWGQQYFGPGTRLTVT.

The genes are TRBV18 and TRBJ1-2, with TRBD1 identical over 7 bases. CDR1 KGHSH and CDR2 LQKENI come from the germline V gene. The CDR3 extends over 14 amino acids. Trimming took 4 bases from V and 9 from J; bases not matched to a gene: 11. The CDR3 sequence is CASSHPGGILSYTF. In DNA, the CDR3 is TGTGCCAGCTCACACCCAGGGGGGATTCTTAGCTACACCTTC.